Listed below are T cell receptor beta chains from one sample, sequenced in a study of blood T cell repertoires in COVID-19. Here immunoSEQ multiplex PCR was the method, and the copy in TCRdb shows in-frame clones only, minus some. The repertoire holds around 100,000 clones, with roughly 85% as singletons. The specimen was peripheral blood. These receptors all stem from a man over 45 with active COVID-19. Each CDR3 is given with its conserved first and last residue. A D gene is named only where the DNA matches it firmly. Rows may omit the clone size; those that give it use once, few, many or a size class.

d_gene: .; abundance: .; j_gene: TRBJ2-1; v_gene: TRBV9; CDR3aa: CASGGRGNYNEQFF; CDR3nt: TGTGCCAGCGGAGGGCGCGGGAACTACAATGAGCAGTTCTTC
d_gene: .; abundance: .; j_gene: TRBJ2-7; v_gene: TRBV9; CDR3aa: CASSVNRNSYEQYF; CDR3nt: TGTGCCAGCAGCGTGAACAGGAACTCCTACGAGCAGTACTTC
d_gene: .; abundance: once; j_gene: TRBJ1-2; v_gene: TRBV9; CDR3aa: CASSVEEATSARGYTF; CDR3nt: TGTGCCAGCAGCGTCGAAGAGGCCACCTCCGCAAGGGGCTACACCTTC
d_gene: .; abundance: .; j_gene: TRBJ2-3; v_gene: TRBV18; CDR3aa: CASSPPFAGTSTDTQYF; CDR3nt: TGTGCCAGCTCACCACCGTTCGCGGGAACTAGCACAGATACGCAGTATTTT
d_gene: .; abundance: .; j_gene: TRBJ1-6; v_gene: TRBV2; CDR3aa: CASSGGGNSPLHF; CDR3nt: TGTGCCAGCAGTGGGGGAGGTAATTCACCCCTCCACTTT
d_gene: .; abundance: .; j_gene: TRBJ1-1; v_gene: TRBV19; CDR3aa: CASNPLRQAGTEAFF; CDR3nt: TGTGCCAGTAACCCATTACGACAGGCGGGCACTGAAGCTTTCTTT
d_gene: .; abundance: once; j_gene: TRBJ1-1; v_gene: TRBV6-1; CDR3aa: CASSEFQGVNTEAFF; CDR3nt: TGTGCCAGCAGTGAATTTCAGGGCGTAAACACTGAAGCTTTCTTT
d_gene: .; abundance: .; j_gene: TRBJ2-3; v_gene: TRBV11-2; CDR3aa: CASSSSTDTQYF; CDR3nt: TGTGCCAGCAGCTCGAGCACAGATACGCAGTATTTT
d_gene: TRBD1; abundance: .; j_gene: TRBJ1-5; v_gene: TRBV6-4; CDR3aa: CASSEQRDRTNQPQHF; CDR3nt: TGTGCCAGCAGTGAACAACGGGACAGAACCAATCAGCCCCAGCATTTT
d_gene: .; abundance: .; j_gene: TRBJ2-1; v_gene: TRBV2; CDR3aa: CASSELGGAVGNEQFF; CDR3nt: TGTGCCAGCAGTGAATTGGGGGGGGCAGTAGGCAATGAGCAGTTCTTC
d_gene: .; abundance: .; j_gene: TRBJ1-5; v_gene: TRBV7-2; CDR3aa: CASSLGGTLTQHF; CDR3nt: TGTGCCAGCAGCTTAGGCGGCACCCTGACCCAGCATTTT
d_gene: .; abundance: .; j_gene: TRBJ2-2; v_gene: TRBV3-1/TRBV3-2; CDR3aa: CASSQLSGTGELFF; CDR3nt: TGTGCCAGCAGCCAATTGTCTGGGACTGGGGAGCTGTTTTTT
d_gene: TRBD2; abundance: .; j_gene: TRBJ2-3; v_gene: TRBV5-4; CDR3aa: CASSRTSGGDDTQYF; CDR3nt: TGTGCCAGCAGCAGGACTAGCGGGGGGGATGATACGCAGTATTTT
d_gene: .; abundance: .; j_gene: TRBJ2-4; v_gene: TRBV19; CDR3aa: CASNSLLAKNIQYF; CDR3nt: TGTGCCAGTAACAGCCTTCTAGCCAAAAACATTCAGTACTTC
d_gene: .; abundance: few; j_gene: TRBJ1-5; v_gene: TRBV6-5; CDR3aa: CASKGGGFQPQHF; CDR3nt: TGTGCCAGCAAGGGAGGGGGGTTTCAGCCCCAGCATTTT
d_gene: .; abundance: .; j_gene: TRBJ1-1; v_gene: TRBV14; CDR3aa: CASSQKLGSRGGMGSGTEAFF; CDR3nt: TGTGCCAGCAGCCAAAAGCTGGGATCTAGGGGGGGAATGGGGAGTGGCACTGAAGCTTTCTTT
d_gene: TRBD1; abundance: .; j_gene: TRBJ1-1; v_gene: TRBV5-4; CDR3aa: CASRSNRGWGEAFF; CDR3nt: TGTGCCAGCAGGTCTAACAGGGGCTGGGGTGAAGCTTTCTTT
d_gene: .; abundance: .; j_gene: TRBJ2-7; v_gene: TRBV6-6; CDR3aa: CASSQSAGPYEQYF; CDR3nt: TGTGCCAGCAGTCAATCCGCGGGGCCCTACGAGCAGTACTTC